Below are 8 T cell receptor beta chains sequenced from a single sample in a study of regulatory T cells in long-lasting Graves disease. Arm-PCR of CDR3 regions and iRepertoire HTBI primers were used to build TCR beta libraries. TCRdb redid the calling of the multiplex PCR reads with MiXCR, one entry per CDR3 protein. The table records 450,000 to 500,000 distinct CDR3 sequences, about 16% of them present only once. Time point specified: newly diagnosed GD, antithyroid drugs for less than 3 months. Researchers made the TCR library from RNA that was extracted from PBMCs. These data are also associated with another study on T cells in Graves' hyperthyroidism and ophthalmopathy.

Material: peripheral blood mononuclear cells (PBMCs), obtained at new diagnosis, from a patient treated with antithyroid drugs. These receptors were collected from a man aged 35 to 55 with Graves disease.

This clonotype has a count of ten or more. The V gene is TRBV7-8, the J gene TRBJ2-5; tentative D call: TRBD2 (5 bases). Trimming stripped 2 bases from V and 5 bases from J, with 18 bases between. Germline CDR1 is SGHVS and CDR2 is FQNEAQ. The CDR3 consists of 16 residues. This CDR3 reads CASSLRRFQTGETQYF. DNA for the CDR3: TGTGCCAGCAGCTTACGGCGATTTCAGACGGGGGAGACCCAGTACTTC.

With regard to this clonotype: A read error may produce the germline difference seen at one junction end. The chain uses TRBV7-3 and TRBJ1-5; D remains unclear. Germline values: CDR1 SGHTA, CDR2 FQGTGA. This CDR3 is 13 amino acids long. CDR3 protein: CACSPGSNQPQHF. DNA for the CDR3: TGTGCCTGCAGCCCGGGGAGCAATCAGCCCCAGCATTTT.

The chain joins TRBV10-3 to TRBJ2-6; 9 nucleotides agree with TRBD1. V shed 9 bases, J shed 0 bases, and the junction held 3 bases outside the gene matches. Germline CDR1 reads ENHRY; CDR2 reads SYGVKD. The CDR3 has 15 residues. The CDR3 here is CAIGTGISGANVLTF. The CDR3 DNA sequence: TGTGCCATAGGGACAGGGATCTCTGGGGCCAACGTCCTGACTTTC.

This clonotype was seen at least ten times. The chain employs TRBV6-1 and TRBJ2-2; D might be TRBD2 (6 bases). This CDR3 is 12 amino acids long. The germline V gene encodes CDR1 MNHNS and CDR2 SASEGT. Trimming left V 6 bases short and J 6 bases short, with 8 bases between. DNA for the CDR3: TGTGCCAGCAGAGCTAGCGCCGGGGAGCTGTTTTTT. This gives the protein CASRASAGELFF.

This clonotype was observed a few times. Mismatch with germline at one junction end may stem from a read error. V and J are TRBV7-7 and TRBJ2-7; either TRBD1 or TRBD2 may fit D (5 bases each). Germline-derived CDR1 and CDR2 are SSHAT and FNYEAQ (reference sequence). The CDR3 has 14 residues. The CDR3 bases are TGTGCTAGCAGCTTAAGCAGGGACCACTACGAGCAGTACTTC. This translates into CASSLSRDHYEQYF. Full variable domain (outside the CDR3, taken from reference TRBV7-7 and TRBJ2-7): GAGVSQSPRYKVTKRGQDVTLRCDPISSHATLYWYQQALGQGPEFLTYFNYEAQPDKSGLPSDRFSAERPEGSISTLTIQRTEQRDSAMYRCASSLSRDHYEQYFGPGTRLTVT.

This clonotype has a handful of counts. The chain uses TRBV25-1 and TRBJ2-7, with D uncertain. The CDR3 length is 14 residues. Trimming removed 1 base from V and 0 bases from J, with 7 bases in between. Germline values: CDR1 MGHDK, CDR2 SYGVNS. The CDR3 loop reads CASSEFGSSYEQYF. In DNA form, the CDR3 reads TGTGCCAGCAGTGAATTCGGCAGCTCCTACGAGCAGTACTTC.

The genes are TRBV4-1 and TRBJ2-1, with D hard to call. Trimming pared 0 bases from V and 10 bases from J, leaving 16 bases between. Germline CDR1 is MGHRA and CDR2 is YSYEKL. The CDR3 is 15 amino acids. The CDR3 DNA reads TGCGCCAGCAGCCAAGAACGGATAAAGGGTCACGAGCAGTTCTTC. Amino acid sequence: CASSQERIKGHEQFF.

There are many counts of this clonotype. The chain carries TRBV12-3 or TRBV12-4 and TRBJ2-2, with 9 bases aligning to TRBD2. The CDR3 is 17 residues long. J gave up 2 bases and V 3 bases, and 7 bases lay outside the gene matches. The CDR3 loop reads CASSFPALAGNTGELFF. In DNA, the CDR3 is TGTGCCAGCAGTTTCCCCGCCCTAGCGGGAAACACCGGGGAGCTGTTTTTT.